These T cell receptor beta chains were read from a single sample in a study of T-cell memory formation after mild COVID-19. TCRdb called the 5' RACE reads again in MiXCR, with one record for every CDR3 protein. Among 110,000 to 150,000 distinct CDR3 sequences, approximately 25% were seen once, and the ten largest hold approximately 24%. The sequenced material came from PBMCs or a T cell subset sorted from them (not recorded which). The origin of the receptors is an adult woman who had mild COVID-19 (a few samples of this study predate the infection). Cell type and time point are not known. Both conserved end residues are part of each CDR3. Fields, in order: clone size, V gene, D gene, CDR3 length, J gene, CDR3 DNA, CDR3 protein. A D gene is named only where the DNA matches it firmly. Clone size appears in some rows only: once, few, many, or a class for an expanded clone.

clone_size: NA
v_call: TRBV7-3
d_call: TRBD2
cdr3_length: 15
j_call: TRBJ2-5
cdr3_nt: TGTGCCAGCAGCTCCGCGGGGGGGCGGGTAGAGACCCAGTACTTC
cdr3_aa: CASSSAGGRVETQYF

clone_size: few
v_call: TRBV7-9
d_call: NA
cdr3_length: 12
j_call: TRBJ2-1
cdr3_nt: TGTGCCAGCAGCTTAGCTCGACTTGGGCAGTTCTTC
cdr3_aa: CASSLARLGQFF

clone_size: few
v_call: TRBV15
d_call: NA
cdr3_length: 12
j_call: TRBJ1-2
cdr3_nt: TGTGCCACCAGCAGGGAAGGGTATGGCTACACCTTC
cdr3_aa: CATSREGYGYTF

clone_size: few
v_call: TRBV20-1
d_call: NA
cdr3_length: 20
j_call: TRBJ2-5
cdr3_nt: TGCAGTGCTAGAGGCTCTGGGGGAGCGACCCTAAGAGTTATTGGCGAGACCCAGTACTTC
cdr3_aa: CSARGSGGATLRVIGETQYF

clone_size: NA
v_call: TRBV4-2
d_call: NA
cdr3_length: 14
j_call: TRBJ2-4
cdr3_nt: TGTGCCAGCAGCCAAGATAAGGAGGTGGACATTCAGTACTTC
cdr3_aa: CASSQDKEVDIQYF

clone_size: few
v_call: TRBV29-1
d_call: NA
cdr3_length: 13
j_call: TRBJ2-2
cdr3_nt: TGCAGCGTACTAAGGGAGGACACCGGGGAGCTGTTTTTT
cdr3_aa: CSVLREDTGELFF

clone_size: many
v_call: TRBV4-3
d_call: TRBD1
cdr3_length: 15
j_call: TRBJ2-1
cdr3_nt: TGCGCCAGCAGCGATGGGGACAGCTACGGCAATGAGCAGTTCTTC
cdr3_aa: CASSDGDSYGNEQFF

clone_size: few
v_call: TRBV27
d_call: NA
cdr3_length: 12
j_call: TRBJ2-2
cdr3_nt: TGTGCCAGCAGTTTTCGGGCCGGGGAGCTGTTTTTT
cdr3_aa: CASSFRAGELFF

clone_size: NA
v_call: TRBV25-1
d_call: TRBD1
cdr3_length: 14
j_call: TRBJ2-7
cdr3_nt: TGTGCCAGCACAGGAACAGGGGCGGTTTACGAGCAGTACTTC
cdr3_aa: CASTGTGAVYEQYF

clone_size: few
v_call: TRBV4-2
d_call: NA
cdr3_length: 17
j_call: TRBJ2-1
cdr3_nt: TGTGCCAGCAGCCAAGATCCTCAGCCACTTAACTACAATGAGCAGTTCTTC
cdr3_aa: CASSQDPQPLNYNEQFF

clone_size: NA
v_call: TRBV25-1
d_call: TRBD1
cdr3_length: 14
j_call: TRBJ1-6
cdr3_nt: TGTGCCAGCAGAAAGACAGGGAACAATTCACCCCTCCACTTT
cdr3_aa: CASRKTGNNSPLHF

clone_size: few
v_call: TRBV5-6
d_call: NA
cdr3_length: 17
j_call: TRBJ2-3
cdr3_nt: TGTGCCAGCAGCCCTGGGGCGCCTCCGGCTGGCACAGATACGCAGTATTTT
cdr3_aa: CASSPGAPPAGTDTQYF

clone_size: few
v_call: TRBV5-1
d_call: NA
cdr3_length: 13
j_call: TRBJ2-2
cdr3_nt: TGCGCCAGCAGCTTGCCCGGCACCGGGGAGCTGTTTTTT
cdr3_aa: CASSLPGTGELFF

clone_size: many
v_call: TRBV7-9
d_call: TRBD1
cdr3_length: 13
j_call: TRBJ2-7
cdr3_nt: TGTGCCAGCAGCCCACAGGGGGCATCCGAGCAGTACTTC
cdr3_aa: CASSPQGASEQYF

clone_size: NA
v_call: TRBV12-3/TRBV12-4
d_call: NA
cdr3_length: 15
j_call: TRBJ2-3
cdr3_nt: TGTGCCAGCACCCGATCAGGGCCCAGCACAGATACGCAGTATTTT
cdr3_aa: CASTRSGPSTDTQYF

clone_size: NA
v_call: TRBV20-1
d_call: TRBD2
cdr3_length: 15
j_call: TRBJ2-1
cdr3_nt: TGCAGTGCCCTGTCTAGCGGCCACTCCTACAATGAGCAGTTCTTC
cdr3_aa: CSALSSGHSYNEQFF

clone_size: NA
v_call: TRBV11-2
d_call: TRBD2
cdr3_length: 15
j_call: TRBJ2-1
cdr3_nt: TGTGCCAGCAGCGGGACTAGCGGCCGCAACAATGAGCAGTTCTTC
cdr3_aa: CASSGTSGRNNEQFF

clone_size: few
v_call: TRBV6-5
d_call: NA
cdr3_length: 17
j_call: TRBJ2-7
cdr3_nt: TGTGCCAGCAGCACGGACAGCTGGGGACTGAGCTCCTACGAGCAGTACTTC
cdr3_aa: CASSTDSWGLSSYEQYF

clone_size: NA
v_call: TRBV21-1
d_call: NA
cdr3_length: 13
j_call: TRBJ2-1
cdr3_nt: TGTGCCAGCAGCAAGATCCGGTACAATGAGCAGTTCTTC
cdr3_aa: CASSKIRYNEQFF

clone_size: NA
v_call: TRBV5-5
d_call: NA
cdr3_length: 13
j_call: TRBJ1-2
cdr3_nt: TGTGCCAGCAGCTTGGGGGACGTCCTTAGCTACACCTTC
cdr3_aa: CASSLGDVLSYTF

clone_size: few
v_call: TRBV24-1
d_call: NA
cdr3_length: 16
j_call: TRBJ2-2
cdr3_nt: TGTGCCACCAGTGATCCAGCCGGGACCAACACCGGGGAGCTGTTTTTT
cdr3_aa: CATSDPAGTNTGELFF

clone_size: few
v_call: TRBV6-5
d_call: NA
cdr3_length: 13
j_call: TRBJ2-7
cdr3_nt: TGTGCCAGCAGTTACGGGAGTCCCTACGAGCAGTACTTC
cdr3_aa: CASSYGSPYEQYF

clone_size: NA
v_call: TRBV14
d_call: TRBD2
cdr3_length: 17
j_call: TRBJ2-3
cdr3_nt: TGTGCCAGCAGCCAAGACAGGCTAGCGGGTCCCACAGATACGCAGTATTTT
cdr3_aa: CASSQDRLAGPTDTQYF

clone_size: few
v_call: TRBV6-2/TRBV6-3
d_call: TRBD1
cdr3_length: 16
j_call: TRBJ1-5
cdr3_nt: TGTGCCAGCAGTACTCGGACAGGGAGAAGCAATCAGCCCCAGCATTTT
cdr3_aa: CASSTRTGRSNQPQHF

clone_size: NA
v_call: TRBV29-1
d_call: NA
cdr3_length: 11
j_call: TRBJ1-1
cdr3_nt: NA
cdr3_aa: CSVWGQGAGGF

clone_size: once
v_call: TRBV20-1
d_call: NA
cdr3_length: 12
j_call: TRBJ1-2
cdr3_nt: TGCAGTGCCGAGACAGACCATTATGGCTACACCTTC
cdr3_aa: CSAETDHYGYTF

clone_size: few
v_call: TRBV7-2
d_call: NA
cdr3_length: 11
j_call: TRBJ2-7
cdr3_nt: TGTGCCAGCAGCTTAAGACTCGAGCAGTACTTC
cdr3_aa: CASSLRLEQYF

clone_size: few
v_call: TRBV10-3
d_call: TRBD2
cdr3_length: 15
j_call: TRBJ2-1
cdr3_nt: TGTGCCATCAGGAATACTAGCGGGGGGTTCTATGAGCAGTTCTTC
cdr3_aa: CAIRNTSGGFYEQFF

clone_size: NA
v_call: TRBV27
d_call: TRBD1
cdr3_length: 13
j_call: TRBJ2-7
cdr3_nt: TGTGCCAGCAGTTTGACAGGGACGTACGAGCAGTACTTC
cdr3_aa: CASSLTGTYEQYF

clone_size: few
v_call: TRBV7-9
d_call: TRBD2
cdr3_length: 18
j_call: TRBJ2-1
cdr3_nt: TGTGCCAGCAGCGTGGGACTAGCGGGAGGGAGCTCCTACAATGAGCAGTTCTTC
cdr3_aa: CASSVGLAGGSSYNEQFF

clone_size: NA
v_call: TRBV7-6
d_call: NA
cdr3_length: 12
j_call: TRBJ2-7
cdr3_nt: TGTGCCAGCAGTAGACAGGATGGCGAGCAGTACTTC
cdr3_aa: CASSRQDGEQYF

clone_size: NA
v_call: TRBV25-1
d_call: NA
cdr3_length: 12
j_call: TRBJ1-5
cdr3_nt: TGTGCCAGCAGTGAAAGCGGTCAGCCCCAGCATTTT
cdr3_aa: CASSESGQPQHF

clone_size: NA
v_call: TRBV6-6
d_call: NA
cdr3_length: 14
j_call: TRBJ1-3
cdr3_nt: TGTGCCAGCAGCACCGGGACACCAGGAAACACCATATATTTT
cdr3_aa: CASSTGTPGNTIYF

clone_size: NA
v_call: TRBV7-6
d_call: TRBD2
cdr3_length: 15
j_call: TRBJ2-1
cdr3_nt: TGTGCCAGCAGCTTAACACCTAGCGGGGCCAATGAGCAGTTCTTC
cdr3_aa: CASSLTPSGANEQFF

clone_size: NA
v_call: TRBV27
d_call: NA
cdr3_length: 13
j_call: TRBJ1-2
cdr3_nt: TGTGCCAGCAGCTCCGGGGGGAGGAATGGCTACACCTTC
cdr3_aa: CASSSGGRNGYTF

clone_size: few
v_call: TRBV12-3/TRBV12-4
d_call: NA
cdr3_length: 14
j_call: TRBJ1-2
cdr3_nt: TGTGCCAGCAGTCCCCCCGGCGGGGCCTATGGCTACACCTTC
cdr3_aa: CASSPPGGAYGYTF

clone_size: few
v_call: TRBV3-1
d_call: NA
cdr3_length: 16
j_call: TRBJ2-7
cdr3_nt: TGTGCCAGCAGCCAAGGGCCGGGGCCCTCGTCACACGAGCAGTACTTC
cdr3_aa: CASSQGPGPSSHEQYF

clone_size: few
v_call: TRBV25-1
d_call: NA
cdr3_length: 14
j_call: TRBJ1-1
cdr3_nt: TGTGCCAGCAGTGAATATTTCCCAGTGAGGGGGGCTTTCTTT
cdr3_aa: CASSEYFPVRGAFF

clone_size: NA
v_call: TRBV7-6
d_call: NA
cdr3_length: 13
j_call: TRBJ2-2
cdr3_nt: TGTGCCAGCAGCTCAGGGGTAGACGGGGAGCTGTTTTTT
cdr3_aa: CASSSGVDGELFF

clone_size: many
v_call: TRBV7-2
d_call: TRBD2
cdr3_length: 17
j_call: TRBJ2-1
cdr3_nt: TGTGCCAGCACCCCCTCGGTTCGCGGGGGGCCCGCCCATGAGCAGTTCTTC
cdr3_aa: CASTPSVRGGPAHEQFF

clone_size: NA
v_call: TRBV5-6
d_call: TRBD1
cdr3_length: 16
j_call: TRBJ2-3
cdr3_nt: TGTGCCAGCAGCCCCCTAGGGGACAGAGGCACAGATACGCAGTATTTT
cdr3_aa: CASSPLGDRGTDTQYF

clone_size: NA
v_call: TRBV6-6
d_call: TRBD1
cdr3_length: 12
j_call: TRBJ1-5
cdr3_nt: TGTGCCAGCAGCGACAGGGTTCAGCCCCAGCATTTT
cdr3_aa: CASSDRVQPQHF

clone_size: NA
v_call: TRBV20-1
d_call: NA
cdr3_length: 12
j_call: TRBJ2-5
cdr3_nt: TGCAGTGTAGAGGATTCCCAAGAGACCCAGTACTTC
cdr3_aa: CSVEDSQETQYF

clone_size: few
v_call: TRBV7-9
d_call: NA
cdr3_length: 14
j_call: TRBJ1-2
cdr3_nt: TGTGCCAGCAGCACCCGTTGGGCCAACTATGGCTACACCTTC
cdr3_aa: CASSTRWANYGYTF

clone_size: NA
v_call: TRBV29-1
d_call: NA
cdr3_length: 13
j_call: TRBJ1-1
cdr3_nt: TGCAGCGTTGATGGGGAAGGGAACACTGAAGCTTTCTTT
cdr3_aa: CSVDGEGNTEAFF

clone_size: NA
v_call: TRBV9
d_call: NA
cdr3_length: 17
j_call: TRBJ1-6
cdr3_nt: TGTGCCAGCAGCGTGCTGGACATCCAAAGAGAAAATTCACCCCTCCACTTT
cdr3_aa: CASSVLDIQRENSPLHF

clone_size: NA
v_call: TRBV4-1
d_call: NA
cdr3_length: 13
j_call: TRBJ1-2
cdr3_nt: TGCGCCAGCAGCGTACCTATGGGAAGGTCGTACACCTTC
cdr3_aa: CASSVPMGRSYTF

clone_size: few
v_call: TRBV12-3/TRBV12-4
d_call: NA
cdr3_length: 17
j_call: TRBJ1-6
cdr3_nt: TGTGCCAGCAGTCTCGAGTCGAGGGGGAATGGTAATTCACCCCTCCACTTT
cdr3_aa: CASSLESRGNGNSPLHF

clone_size: many
v_call: TRBV4-1
d_call: NA
cdr3_length: 17
j_call: TRBJ2-7
cdr3_nt: TGCGCCAGCAGCCAAGATGACCAAGGGAGCCCCTCCTACGAGCAGTACTTC
cdr3_aa: CASSQDDQGSPSYEQYF

clone_size: few
v_call: TRBV18
d_call: NA
cdr3_length: 13
j_call: TRBJ2-5
cdr3_nt: TGTGCCAGCTCACCATCGGCCCAAGAGACCCAGTACTTC
cdr3_aa: CASSPSAQETQYF

clone_size: NA
v_call: TRBV6-5
d_call: NA
cdr3_length: 20
j_call: TRBJ2-1
cdr3_nt: TGTGCCAGCAGTTACTCGGGACATGTCCCTTCCCTATCCTTCTACAATGAGCAGTTCTTC
cdr3_aa: CASSYSGHVPSLSFYNEQFF

clone_size: few
v_call: TRBV6-5
d_call: NA
cdr3_length: 14
j_call: TRBJ1-4
cdr3_nt: TGTGCCAGCAGTCGGGGGGGGCTCGGTGAAAAACTGTTTTTT
cdr3_aa: CASSRGGLGEKLFF

clone_size: NA
v_call: TRBV7-3
d_call: NA
cdr3_length: 17
j_call: TRBJ2-6
cdr3_nt: TGTGCCAGCAGCTTAAGGGGGCAAGACTCTGGGGCCAACGTCCTGACTTTC
cdr3_aa: CASSLRGQDSGANVLTF

clone_size: NA
v_call: TRBV9
d_call: TRBD2
cdr3_length: 14
j_call: TRBJ2-7
cdr3_nt: TGTGCCAGCAGCCCAACTAGCGCCGCCTACGAGCAGTACTTC
cdr3_aa: CASSPTSAAYEQYF

clone_size: few
v_call: TRBV6-5
d_call: NA
cdr3_length: 15
j_call: TRBJ2-2
cdr3_nt: TGTGCCAGCAGTTACGGATGGAGTCGCACCGGGGAGCTGTTTTTT
cdr3_aa: CASSYGWSRTGELFF